Below are 6 T cell receptor beta chains sequenced from a single sample in a study of blood T cell repertoires in COVID-19. Data came from immunoSEQ multiplex PCR; TCRdb stores just in-frame clones and leaves some out. The repertoire includes some 350,000 clones, approximately 89% of them detected once, and around 4.6% sits in the top ten. The sequenced material came from PBMCs or T cells enriched from blood (not recorded which). Receptor source: a man between 25 and 39 years old who had recovered from COVID-19.

The chain carries TRBV24-1 and TRBJ2-7; 10 bases are shared with TRBD2. Germline CDR1 is KGHDR and CDR2 is SFDVKD. The V gene end was trimmed by 7 bases and the J gene end by 0 bases; junction bases not matched to a gene: 8. The CDR3 contains 16 residues. The CDR3 region is CATRGPGTSASYEQYF. In DNA form, the CDR3 reads TGTGCCACCAGAGGACCCGGGACTAGCGCCTCCTACGAGCAGTACTTC.

V and J are TRBV12-3 or TRBV12-4 and TRBJ1-3; possible D gene TRBD1, 5 bases. There are 13 residues in the CDR3. Deletions cut 8 bases from V and 6 bases from J, with 14 bases between. The CDR3 region has the DNA TGTGCCAGCCGTAGTAGGGGTGAAAACACCATATATTTT. It specifies CASRSRGENTIYF.

This clone was counted only a few times. The chain links TRBV2 to TRBJ2-2; possible D gene TRBD1, 6 bases. The CDR3 has 11 residues. V lost 7 bases, J lost 8 bases, and 8 bases lay in between. Germline V gene data show CDR1 as SNHLY and CDR2 as FYNNEI. This CDR3 is CASTQGGELFF. The CDR3 coding sequence is TGTGCCAGCACACAGGGAGGGGAGCTGTTTTTT. The entire variable domain, with the rest obtained from reference TRBV2 and TRBJ2-2, is as follows: EPEVTQTPSHQVTQMGQEVILRCVPISNHLYFYWYRQILGQKVEFLVSFYNNEISEKSEIFDDQFSVERPDGSNFTLKIRSTKLEDSAMYFCASTQGGELFFGEGSRLTVL.

The chain has TRBV9 and TRBJ2-5; 7 bases map to TRBD1. The junction had 10 bases not matched to a gene; V was cut back by 4 bases and J by 1 base. Germline values: CDR1 SGDLS, CDR2 YYNGEE. The CDR3 contains 16 residues. Written as DNA, the CDR3 is TGTGCCAGCAGCCCGGCCCTGGACAGGCTCCAAGAGACCCAGTACTTC. Amino acid sequence: CASSPALDRLQETQYF.

The chain is built from TRBV27 and TRBJ1-2; no clear D. The CDR3 has 11 amino acids. The V gene's germline CDR1 is MNHEY and CDR2 SMNVEV (reference sequence). V was cut by 10 bases and J by 5 bases, with 11 bases left in between. The CDR3 nucleotides are TGTGCCACCTTAGACTTATATGGCTACACCTTC. Its translation is CATLDLYGYTF.

The chain recombines TRBV7-6 with TRBJ2-5; TRBD2 agrees at 11 bases. V dropped 5 bases and J dropped 2; count of bases not matched to a gene: 7. Germline CDR1 is SGHVS and CDR2 is FNYEAQ. The CDR3 contains 16 residues. CDR3 in amino acids: CASSPRLAGLQETQYF. CDR3 nucleotides: TGTGCCAGCAGCCCCCGACTAGCGGGGCTTCAAGAGACCCAGTACTTC.